This TCR beta chain is drawn from a study of beta chain features in type 1 diabetes. The wider study: The number of sorted cells examined across all samples was fewer than 110,000,000.

V gave up 1 base and J gave up 1 base, with 7 bases separating them. Germline-derived CDR1 and CDR2 are SQVTM and ANQGSEA. This CDR3 comprises 13 residues. The authors sorted CD4+ naive, central memory, regulatory and stem cell-like memory cells via CD45RO/CCR7/CD25/CD127/CD95/CD27. What was sequenced were expressed TCRB transcripts, since all of the isolated RNA had been reverse transcribed. Using immunoSEQ multiplex PCR, the repertoire was profiled, and TCRdb retains in-frame clones only, with some absent. The sample records more than 300,000 clones, approximately 12% being singletons. Findings of the study overall: TCRB CDR3 length was moderately but significantly reduced in all four CD4+ subsets of Type 1 diabetes patients. Patients and controls would share equally any PCR tilt toward shorter templates. Patients' naive, central memory and Treg TCRB repertoires seemed closer to one another than those of healthy donors.

This clone was seen a few times. Its antigen is undetermined. The specimen was naive CD4+ T cells from blood. This chain links TRBV29-1 with TRBJ1-1; a possible D gene is TRBD1 (6 bases). This TCR came from a woman between 18 and 30 years old with type 1 diabetes. CDR3 in amino acids: CSVEGTENTEAFF. As DNA, the CDR3 is TGCAGCGTTGAAGGGACAGAGAACACTGAAGCTTTCTTT.